This TCR beta chain is drawn from a study of shared clonotypes between healthy human individuals. Produced via immunoSEQ multiplex PCR; TCRdb's table is partial and in-frame only. This sample has under 850,000 clones, with around 92% found just once. Study conclusions and caveats: In contrast to clonotypes shared by all four donors, non-shared clonotypes had lower generation probabilities.

The CDR3 runs to 14 residues. CDR1 is LNHDA, CDR2 SQIVND, per germline (reference sequence). Losses at the gene ends were 3 bases for V and 10 bases for J; bases not matched to a gene: 8. Naivety among CD8 cells was defined by CD45RO negativity and positive CCR7 selection, thereby excluding terminally differentiated effector memory CD45RA+ cells. As to this clone: Antigen unknown.

The receptor's source is a man aged 30-40 years in good health. The sequenced material came from naive CD8+ T cells sorted from blood. This chain joins TRBV19 and TRBJ2-1; 8 positions agree with TRBD2. CDR3 in amino acids: CASSMSGRAGEQFF. Here the CDR3 DNA reads TGTGCCAGTAGTATGTCCGGGAGGGCAGGAGAGCAGTTCTTC.